The rows below give T cell receptor beta chains drawn from one sample of a study of blood T cell repertoires in COVID-19. Only in-frame clones appear in the TCRdb table, and some are missing; sequencing was by immunoSEQ multiplex PCR. The sample holds about 140,000 clones; about 82% are singletons and the top ten take approximately 8.2%. Sequencing input: peripheral blood. The receptors were sampled from an older woman with acute or convalescent COVID-19. Each CDR3 is given with its conserved first and last residue.

length: 16; J: TRBJ1-1; V: TRBV5-1; CDR3: CASSFGGGTGNTEAFF
length: 15; J: TRBJ2-2; V: TRBV9; CDR3: CASSPRGANTGELFF
length: 14; J: TRBJ1-2; V: TRBV18; CDR3: CASSPPTGGPGYTF
length: 14; J: TRBJ2-5; V: TRBV11-2; CDR3: CASSLVPGQETQYF
length: 18; J: TRBJ2-2; V: TRBV4-1; CDR3: CASSQDFQGKANTGELFF
length: 13; J: TRBJ1-1; V: TRBV3-1/TRBV3-2; CDR3: CASSRGQGLEAFF
length: 13; J: TRBJ2-1; V: TRBV5-1; CDR3: CASSLGLANEQFF
length: 13; J: TRBJ2-7; V: TRBV4-1; CDR3: CASSHSDSYEQYF
length: 14; J: TRBJ2-7; V: TRBV11-3; CDR3: CASRMTGLAYEQYF
length: 15; J: TRBJ2-7; V: TRBV10-3; CDR3: CAIRDVGQGFYEQYF
length: 15; J: TRBJ1-2; V: TRBV6-1; CDR3: CASSEATTGIYGYTF
length: 13; J: TRBJ2-5; V: TRBV18; CDR3: CASSPKNGGTQYF
length: 15; J: TRBJ2-7; V: TRBV7-2; CDR3: CASSLGRGHTYEQYF
length: 18; J: TRBJ2-5; V: TRBV7-7; CDR3: CASSRGLAGASYQETQYF
length: 14; J: TRBJ2-2; V: TRBV6-5; CDR3: CASSRDRVPGELFF
length: 14; J: TRBJ2-3; V: TRBV9; CDR3: CASSVGAFTDTQYF
length: 13; J: TRBJ1-2; V: TRBV30; CDR3: CAWLPGESDGYTF